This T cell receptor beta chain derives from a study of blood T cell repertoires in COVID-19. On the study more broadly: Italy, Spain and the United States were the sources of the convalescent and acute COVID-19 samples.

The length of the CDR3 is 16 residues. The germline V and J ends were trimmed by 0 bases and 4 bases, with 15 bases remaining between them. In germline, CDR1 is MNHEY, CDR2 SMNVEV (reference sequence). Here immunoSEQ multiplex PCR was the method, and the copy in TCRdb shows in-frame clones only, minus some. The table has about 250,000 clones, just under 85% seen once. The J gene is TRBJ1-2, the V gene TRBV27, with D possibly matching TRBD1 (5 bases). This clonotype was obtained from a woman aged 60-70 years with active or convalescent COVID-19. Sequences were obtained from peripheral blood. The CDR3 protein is CASSLSAIRTSYGYTF. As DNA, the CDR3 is TGTGCCAGCAGTTTATCGGCGATAAGGACAAGCTATGGCTACACCTTC.